One sample yielded the 14 T cell receptor beta chains listed below, sequenced in a study of siplizumab effects on memory and regulatory T cells. Clones were sequenced by immunoSEQ multiplex PCR, and TCRdb holds only the in-frame ones, with some missing. The repertoire holds about 120,000 clones, with about 95% as singletons. The specimen was non-Treg CD4+ T cells sorted from blood. These receptors were taken from a human donor in good health.

The rearrangement joins TRBV19 to TRBJ2-3, with D possibly TRBD2 on 7 matching bases. V was trimmed by 1 base and J by 2 bases, leaving 13 bases between them. Looked up from germline, CDR1 is LNHDA and CDR2 is SQIVND (reference sequence). CDR3 length equals 16 residues. CDR3 DNA: TGTGCCAGTAGTATAGCGGGGGGCTTTCCCACAGATACGCAGTATTTT. This codes for CASSIAGGFPTDTQYF.

V usage is TRBV27 and J usage is TRBJ2-7; TRBD1 matches at 9 bases. The junction had 18 bases not matched to a gene; V was cut back by 5 bases and J by 4 bases. The germline CDR1 and CDR2 sequences are MNHEY and SMNVEV (reference sequence). This CDR3 has 18 residues. In DNA, the CDR3 is TGTGCCAGCAGTCCTCGCACACGATCCCTAGGACAGGGGTACGAGCAGTACTTC. This translates into CASSPRTRSLGQGYEQYF.

This clone has just a few counts. The chain has TRBV5-6 and TRBJ1-1; 11 bases fit TRBD1. Germline CDR1 SGHDT, CDR2 YYEEEE. CDR3 size: 15 residues. V lost 5 bases to trimming and J lost 4 bases; unmatched junction nucleotides: 7. CDR3 bases: TGTGCCAGCAGGCGTACCGGGACAGGGGGCACTGAAGCTTTCTTT. Translation: CASRRTGTGGTEAFF.

The genes are TRBV18 and TRBJ1-3, with D uncertain. The V end was cut by 3 bases, the J end by 0 bases, with 9 bases between. Germline values: CDR1 KGHSH, CDR2 LQKENI. The CDR3 is 15 residues long. The CDR3 is CASSPGQTSGNTIYF. The CDR3 coding sequence is TGTGCCAGCTCACCTGGCCAGACCTCTGGAAACACCATATATTTT.

The chain is built from TRBV1 and TRBJ2-5; TRBD2 is the table's D call, not checked against the DNA. TRBV1 is a pseudogene locus. CDR3 length: 14 amino acids. CDR3 sequence: CTSSQVPGGRTQYF. In nucleotides, the CDR3 is TGCACCAGCAGCCAGGTCCCGGGGGGTAGAACCCAGTACTTC.

The chain is built from TRBV7-9 and TRBJ1-5; D is possibly TRBD1 (6 bases). Trimming removed 5 bases from V and 2 bases from J, with 16 bases in between. CDR3 length: 16 amino acids. The V gene's germline CDR1 is SEHNR and CDR2 FQNEAQ (reference sequence). This CDR3 reads CASSQTGNLGNQPQHF. Here the CDR3 DNA reads TGTGCCAGCAGCCAAACAGGGAACTTAGGCAATCAGCCCCAGCATTTT.

V is TRBV7-6 and J is TRBJ1-4; 7 bases fit TRBD1. After removal of 5 bases from V and 8 bases from J, the junction contained 8 bases not matched to a gene. CDR3 length: 14 residues. From germline, CDR1 is SGHVS and CDR2 FNYEAQ. CDR3 coding DNA: TGTGCCAGCAGCCAGGGGGGGGCATGGGAAAAACTGTTTTTT. Encoded protein: CASSQGGAWEKLFF.

This clone was seen only once. The chain joins TRBV7-9 to TRBJ2-7; D ambiguous. This CDR3 spans 16 amino acids. The germline V and J ends were trimmed by 3 bases and 6 bases, with 21 bases remaining between them. Germline-derived CDR1 and CDR2 are SEHNR and FQNEAQ (reference sequence). The CDR3 spells CASSLLHLRRHCEQYF. The CDR3 DNA reads TGTGCCAGCAGCTTGCTTCATTTACGCAGGCACTGCGAGCAGTACTTC. Full variable domain (rest looked up from reference TRBV7-9 and TRBJ2-7): DTGVSQNPRHKITKRGQNVTFRCDPISEHNRLYWYRQTLGQGPEFLTYFQNEAQLEKSRLLSDRFSAERPKGSFSTLEIQRTEQGDSAMYLCASSLLHLRRHCEQYFGPGTRLTVT.

DNA of the CDR3: TGTGCCAGCAGCCTAGGGGCTAGCGGGGGGGGGAATGAGCAGTTCTTC. It codes for CASSLGASGGGNEQFF. The genes are TRBV7-7 and TRBJ2-1; 12 bases fit TRBD2. V was pared by 5 bases and J by 7 bases, with 9 bases of the junction left unmatched. The germline CDR1 and CDR2 sequences are SSHAT and FNYEAQ (reference sequence). This CDR3 spans 16 amino acids.

The V and J genes are TRBV5-5 and TRBJ1-1; perhaps TRBD1 as D (5 bases). CDR3 length: 16 amino acids. Between the trimmed V and J ends, which lost 2 bases and 3 bases, there was a span of 17 bases. Germline values: CDR1 SGHKS, CDR2 YYEKEE (reference sequence). In nucleotides, the CDR3 is TGTGCCAGCAGCTTTACGACAGCCAGAACGGACACTGAAGCTTTCTTT. This translates into CASSFTTARTDTEAFF. The full variable domain, completed using reference TRBV5-5 and TRBJ1-1, is DAGVTQSPTHLIKTRGQQVTLRCSPISGHKSVSWYQQVLGQGPQFIFQYYEKEERGRGNFPDRFSARQFPNYSSELNVNALLLGDSALYLCASSFTTARTDTEAFFGQGTRLTVV.

The chain carries TRBV10-2 and TRBJ1-5, with a tentative D call TRBD1 (5 bases). Germline loops: CDR1 WSHSY, CDR2 SAAADI. CDR3 length: 14 amino acids. Trimming left V 6 bases short and J 3 bases short, with 12 bases between. Here the CDR3 DNA reads TGCGCCAGCAGACCCGGGACGGACAATCAGCCCCAGCATTTT. Translation gives CASRPGTDNQPQHF.

The J gene is TRBJ1-2, the V gene TRBV19; D may be TRBD1 (5 bases). Germline V gene sequence: CDR1 LNHDA, CDR2 SQIVND (reference sequence). CDR3 length equals 14 residues. V lost 7 bases, J lost 8 bases, and 20 bases lay in between. The CDR3: CASNRPGALRGYTF. Here the CDR3 DNA reads TGTGCCAGTAATAGACCCGGGGCCCTCCGGGGCTACACCTTC.

V and J are TRBV30 and TRBJ1-1; D call uncertain. CDR1 and CDR2 from the germline V gene are GTSNPN and SVGIG (reference sequence). Trimming stripped 2 bases from V and 2 bases from J, with 12 bases between. The CDR3 is made up of 14 amino acids. Here the CDR3 DNA reads TGTGCCTGGAGTTTAAGCCGATTTAACACTGAAGCTTTCTTT. Amino acids: CAWSLSRFNTEAFF.

CDR3 sequence reads: CASSFLGSPGAQYF. CDR3 nucleotide sequence: TGTGCCAGCAGCTTCCTAGGGTCCCCCGGTGCGCAGTATTTT. The chain links TRBV7-8 to TRBJ2-3; no clear D. Germline CDR1 reads SGHVS; CDR2 reads FQNEAQ. V was cut by 3 bases and J by 10 bases, with 17 bases left in between. CDR3 length equals 14 residues.